The 15 T cell receptor beta chains listed next were all sequenced from one sample in a study of T cell changes during pregnancy in multiple sclerosis. This table comes from immunoSEQ multiplex PCR, and its TCRdb copy is limited to in-frame clones, with some not included. This table has approximately 70,000 clones, approximately 92% appearing once. The starting material was peripheral blood, obtained in the third trimester of pregnancy. Receptors were obtained from a female donor with multiple sclerosis, enrolled in a pregnancy study.

The chain carries TRBV5-4 and TRBJ2-7; TRBD1 agrees at 9 bases. Germline V lookup: CDR1 SGHNT, CDR2 YYREEE (reference sequence). The CDR3 is 17 amino acids. V trimming: 6 bases; J trimming: 4 bases; junction bases outside the gene matches: 17. The CDR3 reads CASIRKGAGTGPYEQYF. The DNA for the CDR3 is TGTGCCAGCATCAGAAAAGGTGCCGGGACAGGGCCTTACGAGCAGTACTTC.

V gene TRBV28 combines with J gene TRBJ2-6; D not certain. CDR3 size: 15 residues. Trimming shortened V by 2 bases and J by 4 bases, and 9 bases separated the two germline ends. In germline, CDR1 is MDHEN, CDR2 SYDVKM. DNA of the CDR3: TGTGCCAGCAGTTTAACGCGTGCAGGGGCCAACGTCCTGACTTTC. It encodes CASSLTRAGANVLTF.

Turning to this clone: This sample also contains other DNA sequences that code for the same CDR3. The chain carries TRBV6-4 and TRBJ2-1, with 9 nucleotides matching TRBD2. This CDR3 region has 15 residues. Germline CDR1 is MRHNA and CDR2 is SNTAGT. Losses at the gene ends were 0 bases for V and 4 bases for J; bases not matched to a gene: 1. The CDR3 here is CASSDSAGGYNEQFF. In DNA, the CDR3 is TGTGCCAGCAGTGACTCGGCGGGAGGGTACAATGAGCAGTTCTTC.

V is TRBV5-4 and J is TRBJ2-1, with a possible D match to TRBD2 (6 bases). The CDR3 covers 12 residues. V was cut by 4 bases and J by 6 bases, with 8 bases left in between. The germline V gene has CDR1 SGHNT and CDR2 YYREEE (reference sequence). The CDR3 reads CASSRDFNEQFF. In DNA, the CDR3 is TGTGCCAGCAGCCGGGACTTCAATGAGCAGTTCTTC.

In its sample, this clone was seen once. The V gene is TRBV6-1, the J gene TRBJ2-1; D call uncertain. The CDR3 runs to 12 residues. Trimming removed 2 bases at V and 11 bases at J, with 10 bases between. Germline V gives CDR1 MNHNS, CDR2 SASEGT. The CDR3 DNA reads TGTGCCAGCAGTGAACTGTTGCGGAAGCAGTTCTTC. This gives the protein CASSELLRKQFF.

A few counts support this clone. The CDR3 region is CASSSSQPQHF. The CDR3 nucleotides read TGCGCCAGCAGCTCCTCGCAGCCCCAGCATTTT. The chain carries TRBV4-3 and TRBJ1-5; D gene ambiguous. Trimming removed 5 bases from V and 7 bases from J, with 6 bases in between. CDR1 is LGHNA and CDR2 is YSLEER in the germline V gene. The CDR3 is 11 amino acids.

This rearrangement joins TRBV28 to TRBJ2-3, with 7 bases identical to TRBD2. V was pared by 5 bases and J by 1 base, with 12 bases of the junction left unmatched. This CDR3 is built from 17 residues. In germline, CDR1 is MDHEN, CDR2 SYDVKM. The CDR3 nucleotides read TGTGCCAGCAGTCTGGTGGGGGGAGGGCGGGGCACAGATACGCAGTATTTT. This sequence encodes CASSLVGGGRGTDTQYF.

V usage is TRBV18 and J usage is TRBJ2-7; a weak D match, TRBD1 (7 bases). The ends were cut back, 6 bases at V and 7 bases at J, with 19 bases in the middle. This CDR3 comprises 14 residues. Germline CDR1 KGHSH, CDR2 LQKENI. CDR3 sequence reads: CASSSGQRVGEQYF. CDR3 sequence (DNA): TGTGCCAGCTCTTCGGGACAGCGGGTTGGGGAGCAGTACTTC.

V usage is TRBV5-4 and J usage is TRBJ2-3; 11 bases line up with TRBD2. V shed 0 bases, J shed 7 bases, and the junction held 4 bases outside the gene matches. CDR1 and CDR2 (germline): SGHNT, YYREEE (reference sequence). The CDR3 has 15 amino acids. The CDR3 sequence: CASSLVLAGVNTQYF. The DNA of the CDR3 is TGTGCCAGCAGCTTGGTACTAGCGGGAGTGAATACGCAGTATTTT. Drawing the rest from reference TRBV5-4 and TRBJ2-3, the complete variable domain is ETGVTQSPTHLIKTRGQQVTLRCSSQSGHNTVSWYQQALGQGPQFIFQYYREEENGRGNFPPRFSGLQFPNYSSELNVNALELDDSALYLCASSLVLAGVNTQYFGPGTRLTVL.

This chain joins TRBV7-2 and TRBJ2-7, with D possibly matching TRBD2 (7 bases). CDR1 and CDR2 from the germline V gene are SGHTA and FQGNSA. This CDR3 is built from 15 residues. Trimming took off 5 bases at V and 3 bases at J, with 17 bases between the two ends. In DNA, the CDR3 is TGTGCCAGCAGCCCGAGGGGGGGACGGTACTACGAGCAGTACTTC. Residues: CASSPRGGRYYEQYF.

This chain joins TRBV2 and TRBJ2-7; D may be TRBD2 (5 bases). Germline V gene lookup returns CDR1 SNHLY and CDR2 FYNNEI. V was pared by 5 bases and J by 7 bases, with 15 bases between. The CDR3 has 13 amino acids. CDR3 sequence reads: CASSRTWTGEQYF. Written as DNA, the CDR3 is TGTGCCAGCAGTCGGACGTGGACGGGGGAGCAGTACTTC.

The chain combines TRBV2 with TRBJ2-1, with 14 bases that match TRBD2. CDR3 length: 19 residues. Germline loops: CDR1 SNHLY, CDR2 FYNNEI. V dropped 8 bases and J dropped 7; count of bases not matched to a gene: 19. In DNA form, the CDR3 reads TGTGCCAGCGGGAGACATTTGACTAGCGGGAGGGCCACGGGGAATGAGCAGTTCTTC. This gives the protein CASGRHLTSGRATGNEQFF.

This clone has a single count. The J gene is TRBJ2-1, the V gene TRBV2; 14 bases are shared with TRBD2. V trimming: 6 bases; J trimming: 10 bases; junction bases outside the gene matches: 5. Germline V gene data show CDR1 as SNHLY and CDR2 as FYNNEI. The length of the CDR3 is 14 residues. CDR3 in DNA: TGTGCCAGCAGGGCGGGGACTAGCGGGAGCGAGCAGTTCTTC. Translated, it gives CASRAGTSGSEQFF. The complete variable domain, with remaining parts taken from reference TRBV2 and TRBJ2-1, reads EPEVTQTPSHQVTQMGQEVILRCVPISNHLYFYWYRQILGQKVEFLVSFYNNEISEKSEIFDDQFSVERPDGSNFTLKIRSTKLEDSAMYFCASRAGTSGSEQFFGPGTRLTVL.

V and J are TRBV30 and TRBJ2-1; D unresolved. The germline V gene encodes CDR1 GTSNPN and CDR2 SVGIG (reference sequence). The CDR3 consists of 14 residues. With 0 bases removed from V and 3 bases from J, the gap between germline ends came to 9 bases. The CDR3 region is CAWSVQDFYNEQFF. In DNA, the CDR3 is TGTGCCTGGAGTGTACAAGACTTCTACAATGAGCAGTTCTTC.

The genes are TRBV5-1 and TRBJ1-1, with 8 bases identical to TRBD1. This CDR3 is built from 14 residues. Unmatched junction bases numbered 7, after V lost 4 bases and J lost 5 bases. CDR1 SGHRS and CDR2 YFSETQ come from the germline V gene. The CDR3 loop reads CASSPQGVRTEAFF. In nucleotides, the CDR3 is TGCGCCAGCAGCCCACAGGGGGTAAGGACTGAAGCTTTCTTT.